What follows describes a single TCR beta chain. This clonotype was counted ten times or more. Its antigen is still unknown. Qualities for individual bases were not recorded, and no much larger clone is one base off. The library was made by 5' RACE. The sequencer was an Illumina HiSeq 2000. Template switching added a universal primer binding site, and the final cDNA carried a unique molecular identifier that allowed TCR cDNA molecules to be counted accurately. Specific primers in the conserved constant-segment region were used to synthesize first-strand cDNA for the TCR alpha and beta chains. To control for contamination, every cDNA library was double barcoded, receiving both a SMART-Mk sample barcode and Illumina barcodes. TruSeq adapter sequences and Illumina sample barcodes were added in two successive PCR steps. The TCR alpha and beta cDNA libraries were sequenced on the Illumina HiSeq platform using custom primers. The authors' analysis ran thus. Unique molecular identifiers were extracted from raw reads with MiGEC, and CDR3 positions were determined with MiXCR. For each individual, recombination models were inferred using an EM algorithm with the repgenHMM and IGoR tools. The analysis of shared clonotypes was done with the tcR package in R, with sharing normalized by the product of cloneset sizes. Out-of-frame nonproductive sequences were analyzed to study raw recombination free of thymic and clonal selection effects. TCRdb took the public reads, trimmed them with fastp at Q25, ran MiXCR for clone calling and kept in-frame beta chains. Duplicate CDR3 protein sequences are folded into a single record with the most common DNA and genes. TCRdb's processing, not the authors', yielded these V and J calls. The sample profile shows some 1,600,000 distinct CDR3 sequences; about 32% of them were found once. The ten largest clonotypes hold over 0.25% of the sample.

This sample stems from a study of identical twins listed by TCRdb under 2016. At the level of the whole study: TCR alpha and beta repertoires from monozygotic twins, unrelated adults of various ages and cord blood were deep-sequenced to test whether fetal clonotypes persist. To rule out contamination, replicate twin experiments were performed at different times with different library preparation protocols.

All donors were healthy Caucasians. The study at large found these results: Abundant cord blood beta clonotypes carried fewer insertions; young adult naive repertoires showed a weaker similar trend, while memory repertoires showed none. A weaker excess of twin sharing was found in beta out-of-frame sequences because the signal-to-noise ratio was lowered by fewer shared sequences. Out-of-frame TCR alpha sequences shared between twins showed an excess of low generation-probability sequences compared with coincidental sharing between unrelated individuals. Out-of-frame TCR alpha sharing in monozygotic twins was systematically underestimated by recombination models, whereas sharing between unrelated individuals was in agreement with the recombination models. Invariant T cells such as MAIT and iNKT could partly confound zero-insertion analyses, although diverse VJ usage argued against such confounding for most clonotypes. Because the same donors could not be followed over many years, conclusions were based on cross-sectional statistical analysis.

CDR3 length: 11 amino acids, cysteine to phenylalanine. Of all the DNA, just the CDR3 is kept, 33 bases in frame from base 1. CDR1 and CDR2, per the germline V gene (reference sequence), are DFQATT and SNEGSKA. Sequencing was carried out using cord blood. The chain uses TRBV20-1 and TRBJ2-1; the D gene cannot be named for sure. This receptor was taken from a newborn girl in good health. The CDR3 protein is CSAPSYNEQFF. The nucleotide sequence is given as TGCAGCGCCCCGTCCTACAATGAGCAGTTCTTC.